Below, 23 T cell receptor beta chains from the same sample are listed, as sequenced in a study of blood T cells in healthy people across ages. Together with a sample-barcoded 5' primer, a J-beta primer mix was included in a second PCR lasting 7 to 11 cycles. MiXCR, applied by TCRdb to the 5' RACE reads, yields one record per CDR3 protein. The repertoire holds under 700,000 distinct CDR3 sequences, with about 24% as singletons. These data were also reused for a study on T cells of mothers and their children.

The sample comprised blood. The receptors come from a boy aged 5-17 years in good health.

CDR3: CSAPPGQGNKETQYF. Written as DNA, the CDR3 is TGCAGTGCTCCTCCGGGACAGGGGAATAAAGAGACCCAGTACTTC. The V and J genes are TRBV20-1 and TRBJ2-5, with 10 bases that match TRBD1. Germline CDR1 reads DFQATT; CDR2 reads SNEGSKA (reference sequence). There are 15 residues in the CDR3. J was trimmed by 3 bases and V by 5 bases; bases with no gene match: 9.

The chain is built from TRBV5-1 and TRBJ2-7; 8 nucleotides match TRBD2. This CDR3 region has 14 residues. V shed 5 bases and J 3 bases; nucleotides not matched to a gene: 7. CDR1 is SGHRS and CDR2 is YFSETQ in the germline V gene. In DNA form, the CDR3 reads TGCGCCAGCAGTCCTAGCGGGTCCGTCTACGAGCAGTACTTC. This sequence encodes CASSPSGSVYEQYF. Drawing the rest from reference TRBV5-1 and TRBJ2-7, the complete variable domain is KAGVTQTPRYLIKTRGQQVTLSCSPISGHRSVSWYQQTPGQGLQFLFEYFSETQRNKGNFPGRFSGRQFSNSRSEMNVSTLELGDSALYLCASSPSGSVYEQYFGPGTRLTVT.

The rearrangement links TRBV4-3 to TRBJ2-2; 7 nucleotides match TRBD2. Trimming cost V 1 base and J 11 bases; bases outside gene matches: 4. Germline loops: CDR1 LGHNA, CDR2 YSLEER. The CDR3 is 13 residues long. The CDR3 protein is CASSQGREYELFF. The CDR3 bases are TGCGCCAGCAGCCAAGGGCGGGAGTACGAGCTGTTTTTT.

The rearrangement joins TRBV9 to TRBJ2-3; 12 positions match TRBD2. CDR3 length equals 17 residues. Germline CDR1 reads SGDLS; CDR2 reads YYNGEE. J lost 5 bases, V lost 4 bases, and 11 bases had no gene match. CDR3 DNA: TGTGCCAGCAGCACGAGGACTAGCGGGATATCGTTAGATACGCAGTATTTT. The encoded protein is CASSTRTSGISLDTQYF.

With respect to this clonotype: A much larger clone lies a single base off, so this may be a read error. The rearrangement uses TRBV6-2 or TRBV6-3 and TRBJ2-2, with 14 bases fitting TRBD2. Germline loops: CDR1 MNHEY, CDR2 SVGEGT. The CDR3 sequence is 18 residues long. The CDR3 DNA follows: TGTGCCAGCAGTTACTCGACTAGCGGGGGGGCGAACACCGGGGAGCCGTTTTTT. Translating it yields CASSYSTSGGANTGEPFF.

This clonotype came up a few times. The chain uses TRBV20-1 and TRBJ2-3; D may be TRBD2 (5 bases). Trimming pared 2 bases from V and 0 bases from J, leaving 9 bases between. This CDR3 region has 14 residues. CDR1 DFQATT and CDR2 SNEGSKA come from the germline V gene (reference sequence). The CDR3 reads CSARLATSTDTQYF. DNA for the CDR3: TGCAGTGCTAGATTAGCGACTAGCACAGATACGCAGTATTTT.

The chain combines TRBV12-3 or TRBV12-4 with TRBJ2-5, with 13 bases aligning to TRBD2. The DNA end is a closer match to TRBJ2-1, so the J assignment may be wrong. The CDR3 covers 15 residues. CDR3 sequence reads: CASSAGTSGKNEQFF. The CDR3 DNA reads TGTGCCAGCAGCGCCGGGACTAGCGGGAAGAATGAGCAGTTCTTC.

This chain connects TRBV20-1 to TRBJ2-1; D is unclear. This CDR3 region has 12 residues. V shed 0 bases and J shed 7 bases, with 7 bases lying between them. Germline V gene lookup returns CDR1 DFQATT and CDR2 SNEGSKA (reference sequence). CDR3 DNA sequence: TGCAGTGCTAGAGATCCCCGGAATGAGCAGTTCTTC. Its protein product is CSARDPRNEQFF.

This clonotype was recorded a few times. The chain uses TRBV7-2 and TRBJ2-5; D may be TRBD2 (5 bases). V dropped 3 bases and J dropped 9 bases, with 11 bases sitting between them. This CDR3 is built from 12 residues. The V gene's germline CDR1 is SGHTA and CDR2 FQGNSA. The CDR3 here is CASSLSQEAQYF. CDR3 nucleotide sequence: TGTGCCAGCAGCTTGAGTCAGGAGGCCCAGTACTTC.

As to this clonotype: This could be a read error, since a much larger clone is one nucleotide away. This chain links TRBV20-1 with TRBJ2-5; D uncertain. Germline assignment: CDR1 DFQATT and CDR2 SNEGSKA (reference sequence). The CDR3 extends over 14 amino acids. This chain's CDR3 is CSARDETLREAQYF. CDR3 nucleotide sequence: TGCAGTGCTAGAGATGAAACCCTAAGAGAGGCCCAGTACTTC.

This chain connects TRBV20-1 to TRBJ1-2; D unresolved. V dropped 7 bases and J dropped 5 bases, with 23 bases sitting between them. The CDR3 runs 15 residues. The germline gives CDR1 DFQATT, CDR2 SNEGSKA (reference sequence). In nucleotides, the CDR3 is TGCAGTGGGCTAGGACCAACCTCACGAGCGTATGGCTACACCTTC. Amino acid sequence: CSGLGPTSRAYGYTF.

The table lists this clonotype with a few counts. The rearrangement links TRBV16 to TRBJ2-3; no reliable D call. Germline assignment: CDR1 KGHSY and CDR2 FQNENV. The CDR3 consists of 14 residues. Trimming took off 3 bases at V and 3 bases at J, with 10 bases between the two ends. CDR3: CASSHRKKTDTQYF. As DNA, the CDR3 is TGTGCCAGCAGCCATCGTAAAAAAACAGATACGCAGTATTTT.

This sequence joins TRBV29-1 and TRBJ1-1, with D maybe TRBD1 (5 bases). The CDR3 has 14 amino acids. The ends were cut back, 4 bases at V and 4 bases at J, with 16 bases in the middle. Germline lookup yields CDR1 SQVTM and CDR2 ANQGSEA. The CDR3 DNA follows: TGCAGCGTTGTCCCTTTGGGCAGGGTCACTGAAGCTTTCTTT. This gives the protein CSVVPLGRVTEAFF.

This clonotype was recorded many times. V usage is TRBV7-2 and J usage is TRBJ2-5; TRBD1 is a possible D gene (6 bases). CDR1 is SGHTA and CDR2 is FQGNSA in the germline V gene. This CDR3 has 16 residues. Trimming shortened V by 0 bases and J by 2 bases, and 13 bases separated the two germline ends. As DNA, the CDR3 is TGTGCCAGCAGCTTAGCATTTAGGACAGCACAAGAGACCCAGTACTTC. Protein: CASSLAFRTAQETQYF. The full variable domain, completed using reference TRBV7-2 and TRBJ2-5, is GAGVSQSPSNKVTEKGKDVELRCDPISGHTALYWYRQSLGQGLEFLIYFQGNSAPDKSGLPSDRFSAERTGGSVSTLTIQRTQQEDSAVYLCASSLAFRTAQETQYFGPGTRLLVL.

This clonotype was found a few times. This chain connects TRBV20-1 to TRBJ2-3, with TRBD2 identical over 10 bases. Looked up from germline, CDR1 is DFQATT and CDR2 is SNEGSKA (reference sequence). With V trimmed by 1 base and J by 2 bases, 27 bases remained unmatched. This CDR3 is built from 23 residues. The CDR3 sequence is CSARGLRANSGRPRRPDTDTQYF. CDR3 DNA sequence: TGCAGTGCTAGAGGTCTAAGAGCAAATAGCGGGAGGCCTAGGCGCCCAGACACAGATACGCAGTATTTT.

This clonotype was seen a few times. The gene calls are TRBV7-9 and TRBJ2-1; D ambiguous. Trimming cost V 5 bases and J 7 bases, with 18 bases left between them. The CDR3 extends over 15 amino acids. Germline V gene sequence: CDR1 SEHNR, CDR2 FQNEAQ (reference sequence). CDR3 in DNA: TGTGCCAGCAGCGCCAATCAGAGGCCTCTTAATGAGCAGTTCTTC. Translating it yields CASSANQRPLNEQFF.

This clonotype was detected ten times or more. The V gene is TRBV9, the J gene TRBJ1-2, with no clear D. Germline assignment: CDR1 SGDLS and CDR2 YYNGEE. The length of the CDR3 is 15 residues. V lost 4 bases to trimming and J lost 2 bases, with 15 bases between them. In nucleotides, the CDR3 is TGTGCCAGCAGCTCCCCCGGGATGGGCAACTATGGCTACACCTTC. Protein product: CASSSPGMGNYGYTF.

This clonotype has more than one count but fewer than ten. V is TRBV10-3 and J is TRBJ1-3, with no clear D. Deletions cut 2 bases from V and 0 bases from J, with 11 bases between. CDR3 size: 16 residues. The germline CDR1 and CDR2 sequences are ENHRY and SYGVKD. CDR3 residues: CAISEPSTLSGNTIYF. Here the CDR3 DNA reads TGTGCCATCAGTGAGCCTTCGACTCTCTCTGGAAACACCATATATTTT.

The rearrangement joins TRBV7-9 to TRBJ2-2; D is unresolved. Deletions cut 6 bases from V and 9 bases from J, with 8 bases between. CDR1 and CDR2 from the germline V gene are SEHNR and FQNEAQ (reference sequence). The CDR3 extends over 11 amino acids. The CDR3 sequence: CASSHVRELFF. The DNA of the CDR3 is TGTGCCAGCAGTCACGTCCGGGAGCTGTTTTTT.

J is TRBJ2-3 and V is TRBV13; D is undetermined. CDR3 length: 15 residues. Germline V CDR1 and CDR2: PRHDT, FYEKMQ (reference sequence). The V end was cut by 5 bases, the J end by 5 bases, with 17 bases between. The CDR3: CASSVRMRVEDTQYF. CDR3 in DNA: TGTGCCAGCAGCGTTCGTATGAGAGTTGAAGATACGCAGTATTTT.

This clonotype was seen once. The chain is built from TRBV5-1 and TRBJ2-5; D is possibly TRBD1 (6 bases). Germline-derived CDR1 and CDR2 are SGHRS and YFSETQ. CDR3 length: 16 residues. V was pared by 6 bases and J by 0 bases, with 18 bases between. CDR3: CASTPGWGQNQETQYF. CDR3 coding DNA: TGCGCCAGCACCCCGGGGTGGGGGCAAAACCAAGAGACCCAGTACTTC.

DNA of the CDR3: TGTGCCAGCAGTGTGTGGGGGGGGAATGAGCAGTTCTTC. As protein: CASSVWGGNEQFF. The chain combines TRBV12-3 or TRBV12-4 with TRBJ2-5; 7 bases are shared with TRBD2. The end of the DNA aligns better with TRBJ2-1, so the J call may be wrong. CDR3 length: 13 amino acids.

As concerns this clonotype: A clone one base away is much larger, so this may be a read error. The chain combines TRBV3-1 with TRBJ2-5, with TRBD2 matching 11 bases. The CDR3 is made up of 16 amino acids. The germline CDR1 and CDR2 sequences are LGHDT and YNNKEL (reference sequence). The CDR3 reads CASSQLAGGDREAQYF. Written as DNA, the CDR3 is TGTGCCAGCAGCCAACTAGCGGGAGGCGATCGAGAGGCCCAGTACTTC.